These T cell receptor beta chains were read from a single sample in a study of cytomegalovirus exposure and HLA in healthy donors. Sequencing was performed with immunoSEQ multiplex PCR; in TCRdb, only in-frame clones are kept and a portion is missing. The sample lists under 100,000 clones; roughly four fifths were seen once. The sequenced material came from PBMCs. These receptors all stem from a human donor in good health. Each CDR3 is given with its conserved first and last residue. The order of the fields is J gene, V gene, clone size, D gene, CDR3 protein, CDR3 DNA. The D gene is left open where the match is weak. The size entry is marked missing in some rows and otherwise reads once, few, many or a size class.

j_gene: TRBJ2-7; v_gene: TRBV5-1; abundance: .; d_gene: TRBD2; CDR3aa: CASSLGLTSGTYEQYF; CDR3nt: TGCGCCAGCAGCTTGGGTTTGACTAGCGGAACCTACGAGCAGTACTTC
j_gene: TRBJ2-5; v_gene: TRBV2; abundance: .; d_gene: TRBD2; CDR3aa: CASSDRLIAGGVETQYF; CDR3nt: TGTGCCAGCAGTGACCGTTTGATAGCGGGGGGTGTGGAGACCCAGTACTTC
j_gene: TRBJ2-7; v_gene: TRBV9; abundance: .; d_gene: .; CDR3aa: CASSVGGIEGYEQYF; CDR3nt: TGTGCCAGCAGCGTAGGAGGGATCGAAGGCTACGAGCAGTACTTC
j_gene: TRBJ2-7; v_gene: TRBV19; abundance: once; d_gene: .; CDR3aa: CASSIRIGVGEQYF; CDR3nt: TGTGCCAGTAGTATCAGGATTGGCGTTGGCGAGCAGTACTTC
j_gene: TRBJ2-1; v_gene: TRBV11-3; abundance: once; d_gene: TRBD2; CDR3aa: CASSRQGSGSSHEQFF; CDR3nt: TGTGCCAGCTCGCGCCAGGGTAGCGGGAGTTCCCATGAGCAGTTCTTC
j_gene: TRBJ1-1; v_gene: TRBV18; abundance: .; d_gene: .; CDR3aa: CASSRATGKEAFF; CDR3nt: TGTGCCAGCTCACGGGCCACCGGAAAGGAAGCTTTCTTT
j_gene: TRBJ2-2; v_gene: TRBV7-9; abundance: .; d_gene: TRBD2; CDR3aa: CASSLIFGGENTGELFF; CDR3nt: TGTGCCAGCAGCTTAATCTTCGGGGGGGAGAACACCGGGGAGCTGTTTTTT
j_gene: TRBJ2-2; v_gene: TRBV25-1; abundance: .; d_gene: .; CDR3aa: CASSEDSGTGELFF; CDR3nt: TGTGCCAGCAGTGAGGATTCGGGAACCGGGGAGCTGTTTTTT
j_gene: TRBJ2-7; v_gene: TRBV6-5; abundance: .; d_gene: TRBD2; CDR3aa: CASSYGGGSYEQYF; CDR3nt: TGTGCCAGCAGTTATGGGGGGGGTTCCTACGAGCAGTACTTC
j_gene: TRBJ1-3; v_gene: TRBV5-6; abundance: .; d_gene: .; CDR3aa: CASSLGPGSGNTIYF; CDR3nt: TGTGCCAGCAGCTTGGGGCCAGGTTCTGGAAACACCATATATTTT